This T cell receptor (beta chain) was sequenced during a study of neurological immune-mediated disorders. V shed 3 bases and J shed 6 bases, with 14 bases lying between them. This CDR3 comprises 13 residues. Germline V gene data show CDR1 as DFQATT and CDR2 as SNEGSKA (reference sequence). With 10-nucleotide random UMIs, 5'RACE was used to make the cDNA. One entry per CDR3 protein results from TCRdb running MiXCR on the 5' RACE reads. This sample has about 43,000 distinct CDR3 sequences; roughly 13% occur once, and the top ten carry roughly 1.3%. There are many counts of this clonotype. As healthy controls, volunteers from a blood bank in Maryland, USA, were used. Unsorted libraries used 2 million PBMCs kept at -80 degrees C.

This chain joins TRBV20-1 and TRBJ1-2, with D possibly matching TRBD1 (6 bases). Sequencing was done on a sample of PBMCs. The TCR comes from a female donor in good health. The CDR3 nucleotides read TGCAGTGCTAGCGCTAGGGGGGAGAATGGCTACACCTTC. Its protein is CSASARGENGYTF.